This T cell receptor (beta chain) is from a study of shared T cell receptors in the human thymus. Sequenced by immunoSEQ multiplex PCR; TCRdb stores in-frame clones only, minus some. The sample records almost 550,000 clones, around 78% being singletons. V lost 5 bases and J lost 2; bases outside the gene matches: 6. Germline CDR1 and CDR2: PRHDT and FYEKMQ (reference sequence). The CDR3 consists of 15 residues. This sample was also put to use in a study of human thymus T cells. From that report: It was healthy Finnish infants having corrective surgery for congenital heart defects who were the donors. During corrective heart surgery, resections were taken, and the thymus tissue came from them. Both thymic and peripheral blood repertoires showed apparently biased V and J usage.

This sequence was found in a boy under two years old with a congenital heart defect. Material for sequencing was thymocytes. The chain joins TRBV13 to TRBJ2-7, with 10 bases aligning to TRBD2. The CDR3 sequence: CASSPRAGGAYEQYF. CDR3 sequence (DNA): TGTGCCAGCAGCCCAAGAGCGGGGGGGGCCTACGAGCAGTACTTC.